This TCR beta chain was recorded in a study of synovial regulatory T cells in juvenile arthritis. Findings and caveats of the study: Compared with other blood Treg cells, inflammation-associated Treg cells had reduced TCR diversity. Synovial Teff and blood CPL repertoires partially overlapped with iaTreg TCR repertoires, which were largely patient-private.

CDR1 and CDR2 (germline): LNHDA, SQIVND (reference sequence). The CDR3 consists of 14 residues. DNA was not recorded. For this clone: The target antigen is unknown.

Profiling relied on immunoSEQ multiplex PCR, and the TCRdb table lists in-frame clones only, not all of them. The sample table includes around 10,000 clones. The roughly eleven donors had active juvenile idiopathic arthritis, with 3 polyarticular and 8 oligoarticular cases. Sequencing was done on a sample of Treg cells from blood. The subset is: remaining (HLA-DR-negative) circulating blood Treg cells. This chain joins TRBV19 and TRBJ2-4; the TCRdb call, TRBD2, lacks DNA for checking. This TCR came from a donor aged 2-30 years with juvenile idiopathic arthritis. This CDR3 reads CASSTRLAKNIQYF.